This T cell receptor (beta chain) was found in a study of neoadjuvant anti-PD-1 for oral cavity cancer. Trimming cost V 1 base and J 9 bases, with 12 bases left between them. CDR1 and CDR2 from the germline V gene are LGHNA and YSLEER. This CDR3 has 13 residues. Repertoires were generated with immunoSEQ multiplex PCR, while TCRdb's copy carries only in-frame clones and drops some. This sample has 30,000 or so clones, with about 80% found just once. Documented time point: after neoadjuvant nivolumab, at surgical resection. This sequence originates from a person aged 40 to 85 with oral cavity squamous cell carcinoma. V gene TRBV4-3 combines with J gene TRBJ1-1, with D possibly being TRBD1 (6 bases). This sample comprised PBMCs, obtained after nivolumab (anti-PD-1) treatment. The CDR3 coding sequence is TGCGCCAGCAGCCAAGGAGGGGGGCGGCAAGCTTTCTTT. This sequence encodes CASSQGGGRQAFF.